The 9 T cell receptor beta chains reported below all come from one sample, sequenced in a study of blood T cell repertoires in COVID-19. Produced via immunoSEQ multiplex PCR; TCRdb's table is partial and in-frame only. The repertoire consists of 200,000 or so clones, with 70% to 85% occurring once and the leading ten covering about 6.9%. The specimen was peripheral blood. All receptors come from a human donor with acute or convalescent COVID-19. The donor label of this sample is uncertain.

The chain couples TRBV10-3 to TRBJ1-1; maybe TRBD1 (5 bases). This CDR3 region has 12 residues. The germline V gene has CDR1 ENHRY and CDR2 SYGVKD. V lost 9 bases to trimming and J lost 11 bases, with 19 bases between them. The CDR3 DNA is TGTGCCATTAAATCGACAGCGTCGGACGCTTTCTTT. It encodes CAIKSTASDAFF.

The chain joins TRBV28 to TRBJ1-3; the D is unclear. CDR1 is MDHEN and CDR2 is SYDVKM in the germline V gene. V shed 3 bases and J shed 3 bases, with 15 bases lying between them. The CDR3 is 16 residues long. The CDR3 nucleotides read TGTGCCAGCAGTTTGACCCTTGGAGGGAATGGAAACACCATATATTTT. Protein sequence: CASSLTLGGNGNTIYF.

In nucleotides, the CDR3 is TGTGCCAGCAGCGCAACTTCGCATGGCTACACCTTC. The encoded protein is CASSATSHGYTF. V usage is TRBV9 and J usage is TRBJ1-2; D gene uncertain. V was trimmed by 3 bases and J by 6 bases, leaving 9 bases between them. CDR1 and CDR2 (germline): SGDLS, YYNGEE. This CDR3 is 12 amino acids long.

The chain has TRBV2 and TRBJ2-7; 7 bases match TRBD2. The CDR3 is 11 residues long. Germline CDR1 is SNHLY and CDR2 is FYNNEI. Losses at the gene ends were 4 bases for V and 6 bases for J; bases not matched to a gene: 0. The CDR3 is CASSGTSEQYF. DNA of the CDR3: TGTGCCAGCAGTGGGACTAGCGAGCAGTACTTC.

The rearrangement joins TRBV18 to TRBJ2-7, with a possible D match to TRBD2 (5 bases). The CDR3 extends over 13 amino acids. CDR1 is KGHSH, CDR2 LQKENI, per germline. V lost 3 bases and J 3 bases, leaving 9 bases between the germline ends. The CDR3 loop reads CASSPIEGYEQYF. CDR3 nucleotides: TGTGCCAGCTCACCCATTGAGGGCTACGAGCAGTACTTC.

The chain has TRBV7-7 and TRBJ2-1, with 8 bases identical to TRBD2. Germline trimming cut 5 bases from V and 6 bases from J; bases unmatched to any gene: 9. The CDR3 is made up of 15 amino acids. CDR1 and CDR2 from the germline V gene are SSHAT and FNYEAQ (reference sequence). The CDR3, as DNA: TGTGCCAGCAGCCTACAAGGCAGCGGGAGCAATGAGCAGTTCTTC. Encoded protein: CASSLQGSGSNEQFF.

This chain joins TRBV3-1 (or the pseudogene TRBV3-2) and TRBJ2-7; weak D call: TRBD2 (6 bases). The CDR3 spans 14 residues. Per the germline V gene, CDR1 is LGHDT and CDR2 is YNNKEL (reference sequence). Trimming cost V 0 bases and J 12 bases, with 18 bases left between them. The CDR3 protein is CASSQDRVGGARYF. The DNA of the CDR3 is TGTGCCAGCAGCCAAGATCGGGTGGGCGGGGCCCGGTACTTC.

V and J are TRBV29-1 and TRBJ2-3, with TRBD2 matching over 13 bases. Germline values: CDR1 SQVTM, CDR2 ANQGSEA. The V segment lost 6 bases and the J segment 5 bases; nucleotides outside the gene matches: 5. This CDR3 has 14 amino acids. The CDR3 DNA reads TGCAGCGTCCCACTAGCGGGAGGGATAGATACGCAGTATTTT. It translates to CSVPLAGGIDTQYF.

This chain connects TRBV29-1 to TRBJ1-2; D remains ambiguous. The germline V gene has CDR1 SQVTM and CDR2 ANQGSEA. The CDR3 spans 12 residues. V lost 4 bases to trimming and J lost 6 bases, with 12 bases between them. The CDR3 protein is CSVGGNLHGYTF. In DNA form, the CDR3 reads TGCAGCGTTGGTGGCAACCTCCATGGCTACACCTTC. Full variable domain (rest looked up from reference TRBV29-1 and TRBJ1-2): SAVISQKPSRDICQRGTSLTIQCQVDSQVTMMFWYRQQPGQSLTLIATANQGSEATYESGFVIDKFPISRPNLTFSTLTVSNMSPEDSSIYLCSVGGNLHGYTFGSGTRLTVV.